Listed here are 27 T cell receptor beta chains from one sample, sequenced in a study of CD8+ T cells in alopecia areata. RNA, once extracted, was reverse transcribed into cDNA for use as the sequencing template. Libraries were prepared by immunoSEQ multiplex PCR; TCRdb keeps only in-frame clonotypes and omits some of them. The data hold roughly 250,000 clones, with approximately 61% observed a single time. This specimen consisted of CD4+ T cells sorted from blood, obtained at week 0. These receptors all come from a human donor with alopecia areata.

The chain links TRBV29-1 to TRBJ2-7, with D possibly being TRBD2 (5 bases). This CDR3 is built from 12 residues. From germline, CDR1 is SQVTM and CDR2 ANQGSEA. Trimming removed 0 bases from V and 6 bases from J, with 9 bases in between. CDR3 in amino acids: CSVEDPGSEQYF. In nucleotides, the CDR3 is TGCAGCGTTGAAGATCCGGGGTCCGAGCAGTACTTC.

V and J are TRBV29-1 and TRBJ2-1; D may be TRBD1 (5 bases). CDR3 size: 12 residues. Trimming stripped 2 bases from V and 8 bases from J, with 10 bases between. Germline CDR1 reads SQVTM; CDR2 reads ANQGSEA. This CDR3 is CSVERGSDEQFF. In DNA, the CDR3 is TGCAGCGTTGAAAGGGGCTCGGATGAGCAGTTCTTC.

This clone was recorded only once. The chain carries TRBV29-1 and TRBJ1-1, with D perhaps TRBD1 (5 bases). There are 10 residues in the CDR3. Per the germline V gene, CDR1 is SQVTM and CDR2 is ANQGSEA. V lost 7 bases, J lost 5 bases, and 8 bases lay in between. In DNA form, the CDR3 reads TGCAGCGCCGGGACTACTGAAGCTTTCTTT. This sequence encodes CSAGTTEAFF.

The chain has TRBV30 and TRBJ1-4; D not resolved. Trimming stripped 1 base from V and 6 bases from J, with 3 bases between. This CDR3 has 11 amino acids. Germline V CDR1 and CDR2: GTSNPN, SVGIG (reference sequence). This CDR3 is CAWSDDEKLFF. CDR3 bases: TGTGCCTGGAGTGATGATGAAAAACTGTTTTTT.

The chain links TRBV6-1 to TRBJ1-5; 9 nucleotides match TRBD1. V shed 4 bases, J shed 1 base, and the junction held 5 bases outside the gene matches. The CDR3 runs to 16 residues. Germline loops: CDR1 MNHNS, CDR2 SASEGT. CDR3 DNA sequence: TGTGCCAGCAGTGGGCTACAGGGGGCGAGCAATCAGCCCCAGCATTTT. Translating gives CASSGLQGASNQPQHF.

The V call is TRBV30, the J call TRBJ1-4, with TRBD1 matching over 9 bases. V was pared by 2 bases and J by 8 bases, with 9 bases of the junction left unmatched. The CDR3 has 15 residues. Germline V gene sequence: CDR1 GTSNPN, CDR2 SVGIG (reference sequence). CDR3 nucleotides: TGTGCCTGGAGTACCCCGGGACAGGGAAGAGAAAAACTGTTTTTT. Translated: CAWSTPGQGREKLFF.

The gene calls are TRBV29-1 and TRBJ1-2, with D possibly TRBD1 on 6 matching bases. V lost 3 bases and J 8 bases, leaving 13 bases between the germline ends. The CDR3 is 12 amino acids. Germline loops: CDR1 SQVTM, CDR2 ANQGSEA. CDR3 loop: CSVDRGIGGYTF. The DNA for the CDR3 is TGCAGCGTTGACAGGGGAATCGGAGGCTACACCTTC.

This clone was counted once. The V gene is TRBV9, the J gene TRBJ1-2; 12 bases line up with TRBD1. The germline V gene encodes CDR1 SGDLS and CDR2 YYNGEE. Trimming cost V 0 bases and J 4 bases; bases outside gene matches: 4. CDR3 length: 16 residues. In DNA form, the CDR3 reads TGTGCCAGCAGCGTAGGGGGACAGGGGGCCTTCTATGGCTACACCTTC. Amino acid sequence: CASSVGGQGAFYGYTF.

The genes are TRBV29-1 and TRBJ1-5; 7 bases match TRBD1. CDR1 and CDR2 from the germline V gene are SQVTM and ANQGSEA. With 6 bases clipped from V and 7 bases from J, the junction kept 9 bases outside the gene matches. CDR3 size: 13 residues. CDR3 nucleotide sequence: TGCAGCGTGGCCGCAGGGGGGAACCAGCCCCAGCATTTT. This translates into CSVAAGGNQPQHF.

This clone was seen just once. The V and J genes are TRBV30 and TRBJ1-6; 7 bases line up with TRBD1. After removal of 0 bases from V and 7 bases from J, the junction contained 3 bases not matched to a gene. CDR1 GTSNPN and CDR2 SVGIG come from the germline V gene (reference sequence). The CDR3 is made up of 14 amino acids. CDR3 DNA sequence: TGTGCCTGGAGTGTGGACAGGTCAAATTCACCCCTCCACTTT. It encodes CAWSVDRSNSPLHF.

This clone turned up a few times. The chain uses TRBV4-2 and TRBJ1-5, with a tentative D call TRBD1 (5 bases). This CDR3 is 16 amino acids long. Trimming cost V 1 base and J 3 bases, with 13 bases left between them. Looked up from germline, CDR1 is LGHNA and CDR2 is YNFKEQ. Here the CDR3 reads CASSQGGREYNQPQHF. For the CDR3, the DNA is TGTGCCAGCAGCCAAGGGGGCAGGGAGTACAATCAGCCCCAGCATTTT.

With regard to this clone: The junction shows a germline mismatch at one end, possibly a read error. The rearrangement uses TRBV27 and TRBJ1-2; D ambiguous. Germline CDR1 is MNHEY and CDR2 is SMNVEV (reference sequence). The CDR3 extends over 13 amino acids. Written as DNA, the CDR3 is TGTGCCAGCAGTTCCCCCCCGGCCTATGTCTACACCTTC. Protein: CASSSPPAYVYTF.

The rearrangement joins TRBV29-1 to TRBJ2-7; a weak D match, TRBD1 (6 bases). The V end was cut by 4 bases, the J end by 2 bases, with 9 bases between. The germline V gene has CDR1 SQVTM and CDR2 ANQGSEA. This CDR3 has 12 amino acids. The CDR3 loop reads CSVADSAYEQYF. The CDR3 coding sequence is TGCAGCGTTGCGGACAGCGCCTACGAGCAGTACTTC.

This chain links TRBV4-3 with TRBJ1-2, with a possible D match to TRBD1 (5 bases). Trimming removed 5 bases at V and 7 bases at J, with 11 bases between. Germline-derived CDR1 and CDR2 are LGHNA and YSLEER. This CDR3 region has 12 residues. The CDR3 loop reads CASSASTGGYTF. DNA for the CDR3: TGCGCCAGCAGCGCCTCAACAGGTGGCTACACCTTC.

The rearrangement joins TRBV5-1 to TRBJ2-1; D gene ambiguous. The V and J ends lost 2 bases and 3 bases respectively, with 9 bases between them. The CDR3 has 14 residues. Germline CDR1 and CDR2: SGHRS and YFSETQ. CDR3 nucleotide sequence: TGCGCCAGCAGCTTTCGCGGCGGCTACAATGAGCAGTTCTTC. Amino acids: CASSFRGGYNEQFF.

As to this clone: This specimen includes other DNA sequences encoding the same CDR3. This chain uses TRBV15 with TRBJ2-7; 7 bases are shared with TRBD1. The CDR3 length is 13 residues. Germline CDR1 is LNHNV and CDR2 is YYDKDF (reference sequence). V lost 3 bases, J lost 2 bases, and 1 base stayed unmatched. Here the CDR3 DNA reads TGTGCCACCAGCAGGGACAGGACCTACGAGCAGTACTTC. Translated: CATSRDRTYEQYF.

The chain employs TRBV6-5 and TRBJ2-7; D unclear. CDR1 MNHEY and CDR2 SVGAGI come from the germline V gene. V gave up 2 bases and J gave up 3 bases, with 8 bases separating them. The CDR3 length is 13 residues. CDR3 DNA: TGTGCCAGCAGTTACACCCCAGGCTACGAGCAGTACTTC. It codes for CASSYTPGYEQYF.

A few counts support this clone. The V gene is TRBV30, the J gene TRBJ2-5, with TRBD2 as a possible D gene (7 bases). CDR3 length equals 13 residues. V was clipped by 3 bases and J by 9 bases, with 17 bases between them. CDR1 is GTSNPN and CDR2 is SVGIG in the germline V gene (reference sequence). CDR3 coding DNA: TGTGCCTGGAGCGCCGTAGAGGGGGGGGCCCAGTACTTC. It encodes CAWSAVEGGAQYF. Based on the CDR3 plus reference TRBV30 and TRBJ2-5, the full variable domain is SQTIHQWPATLVQPVGSPLSLECTVEGTSNPNLYWYRQAAGRGLQLLFYSVGIGQISSEVPQNLSASRPQDRQFILSSKKLLLSDSGFYLCAWSAVEGGAQYFGPGTRLLVL.

The chain recombines TRBV29-1 with TRBJ2-7; the D gene is possibly TRBD1 (6 bases). The CDR3 runs to 12 residues. Trimming pared 7 bases from V and 2 bases from J, leaving 12 bases between. Germline assignment: CDR1 SQVTM and CDR2 ANQGSEA. CDR3 coding DNA: TGCAGCGCCCTGGACAGAACCTACGAGCAGTACTTC. It translates to CSALDRTYEQYF.

The chain links TRBV5-1 to TRBJ2-1; D possibly corresponds to TRBD2 (5 bases). The V gene's germline CDR1 is SGHRS and CDR2 YFSETQ. This CDR3 is 13 amino acids long. The V and J ends lost 4 bases and 7 bases respectively, with 12 bases between them. The CDR3 spells CASSVDTGNEQFF. CDR3 in DNA: TGCGCCAGCAGCGTCGACACGGGGAATGAGCAGTTCTTC.

The chain links TRBV30 to TRBJ2-7; 10 nucleotides align to TRBD1. Trimming took 5 bases from V and 2 from J; bases not matched to a gene: 3. The germline V gene has CDR1 GTSNPN and CDR2 SVGIG (reference sequence). This CDR3 region has 13 residues. CDR3 DNA sequence: TGTGCCTGGGGGACAGGGGTTCCCTACGAGCAGTACTTC. Amino acid sequence: CAWGTGVPYEQYF.

The chain combines TRBV18 with TRBJ2-5; a weak D match, TRBD1 (5 bases). Germline lookup yields CDR1 KGHSH and CDR2 LQKENI. Trimming took 6 bases from V and 0 from J, leaving 17 bases between them. CDR3 size: 16 residues. This CDR3 reads CASSEFQGTYQETQYF. CDR3 nucleotides: TGTGCCAGCTCTGAATTTCAGGGAACGTACCAAGAGACCCAGTACTTC.

A word on this clone: The identical CDR3 is also encoded by other nucleotide sequences in the sample. The chain joins TRBV4-3 to TRBJ1-5; D uncertain. The CDR3 covers 13 residues. Trimming cost V 0 bases and J 6 bases, with 6 bases left between them. Per germline, CDR1 LGHNA and CDR2 YSLEER. CDR3 region: CASSQDLGQPQHF. Here the CDR3 DNA reads TGCGCCAGCAGCCAAGATTTGGGTCAGCCCCAGCATTTT.

The chain combines TRBV29-1 with TRBJ2-3; D is possibly TRBD1 (6 bases). The germline gives CDR1 SQVTM, CDR2 ANQGSEA. The CDR3 loop spans 15 amino acids. V was pared by 1 base and J by 2 bases, with 13 bases between. CDR3 residues: CSVEVHRDLTDTQYF. The CDR3 nucleotides read TGCAGCGTTGAAGTCCACAGGGACCTCACAGATACGCAGTATTTT.

This clone came up a few times. The V call is TRBV6-1, the J call TRBJ1-2; D remains ambiguous. The CDR3 sequence is 14 residues long. Germline values: CDR1 MNHNS, CDR2 SASEGT. Deletions cut 2 bases from V and 5 bases from J, with 12 bases between. The CDR3 bases are TGTGCCAGCAGTGAAATGAAATTGGGTTATGGCTACACCTTC. This translates into CASSEMKLGYGYTF.

This chain links TRBV4-2 with TRBJ2-5, with D perhaps TRBD1 or TRBD2 (5 bases each). The CDR3 consists of 15 residues. Trimming pared 1 base from V and 2 bases from J, leaving 11 bases between. From germline, CDR1 is LGHNA and CDR2 YNFKEQ. CDR3 region: CASSQGRGGQETQYF. CDR3 coding DNA: TGTGCCAGCAGCCAAGGCCGGGGCGGACAAGAGACCCAGTACTTC.

The J gene is TRBJ1-1, the V gene TRBV25-1; TRBD1 matches 9 bases. The germline CDR1 and CDR2 sequences are MGHDK and SYGVNS. CDR3 length: 15 residues. Germline trimming cut 3 bases from V and 6 bases from J; bases unmatched to any gene: 8. CDR3 protein: CASSEAGTGRAEAFF. The DNA of the CDR3 is TGTGCCAGCAGTGAGGCCGGGACAGGGCGGGCTGAAGCTTTCTTT.